A selection of T cell receptor beta chains follows, all from one sample in a study of T cell repertoires in ileal Crohn's disease. Generated by immunoSEQ multiplex PCR, the TCRdb table keeps only in-frame clones and is missing some. The sample gives roughly 5,200 clones, around 87% of which show up once; approximately 4% is in the top ten. The sequenced sample consisted of ileal tissue. Every receptor here comes from an adult with Crohn's disease. The CDR3 runs from the conserved cysteine through the conserved F or W. The order of the fields is CDR3 length, J gene, V gene, D gene, CDR3 protein, CDR3 DNA. A D gene is named only where the DNA matches it firmly.

len: 15; j_gene: TRBJ1-2; v_gene: TRBV25-1; d_gene: NA; CDR3aa: CASSESNPSVYGYTF; CDR3nt: TGTGCCAGCAGTGAGTCGAATCCCAGCGTCTATGGCTACACCTTC
len: 16; j_gene: TRBJ2-7; v_gene: TRBV4-3; d_gene: TRBD1; CDR3aa: CASSQSRQGGPYEQYF; CDR3nt: TGCGCCAGCAGCCAAAGCAGACAGGGGGGTCCCTACGAGCAGTACTTC
len: 14; j_gene: TRBJ1-6; v_gene: TRBV19; d_gene: NA; CDR3aa: CASSIRREGSPLHF; CDR3nt: TGTGCCAGTAGTATTCGGCGGGAGGGTTCACCCCTCCACTTT
len: 14; j_gene: TRBJ1-3; v_gene: TRBV4-1; d_gene: NA; CDR3aa: CASSQGPAGNTIYF; CDR3nt: TGCGCCAGCAGCCAAGGCCCCGCTGGAAACACCATATATTTT
len: 15; j_gene: TRBJ1-1; v_gene: TRBV7-2; d_gene: TRBD1; CDR3aa: CASSPPTGGGTEAFF; CDR3nt: TGTGCCAGCAGCCCCCCTACAGGGGGTGGAACTGAAGCTTTCTTT
len: 18; j_gene: TRBJ2-7; v_gene: TRBV5-1; d_gene: NA; CDR3aa: CASSALSHVYLKGYEQYF; CDR3nt: TGCGCCAGCAGCGCCCTTTCGCATGTCTACCTAAAAGGCTACGAGCAGTACTTC
len: 16; j_gene: TRBJ1-2; v_gene: TRBV5-4; d_gene: TRBD1; CDR3aa: CASSPGQRVALLEGVF; CDR3nt: TGTGCCAGCAGCCCGGGACAGCGGGTGGCACTTTTGGAAGGGGTCTTC
len: 14; j_gene: TRBJ2-5; v_gene: TRBV5-6; d_gene: TRBD1; CDR3aa: CASSLGQGRETQYF; CDR3nt: TGTGCCAGCAGTTTGGGACAGGGTCGGGAGACCCAGTACTTC
len: 13; j_gene: TRBJ2-1; v_gene: TRBV7-7; d_gene: NA; CDR3aa: CASSPLGRDEQFF; CDR3nt: TGTGCCAGCAGCCCCCTCGGGCGAGATGAGCAGTTCTTC
len: 13; j_gene: TRBJ1-1; v_gene: TRBV18; d_gene: NA; CDR3aa: CASSPGRNTEAFF; CDR3nt: TGTGCCAGCTCACCCGGGCGAAACACTGAAGCTTTCTTT
len: 14; j_gene: TRBJ2-5; v_gene: TRBV27; d_gene: NA; CDR3aa: CASSSRDTQETQYF; CDR3nt: TGTGCCAGCAGTTCCCGGGACACTCAAGAGACCCAGTACTTC
len: 16; j_gene: TRBJ2-3; v_gene: TRBV10-3; d_gene: NA; CDR3aa: CAISESASAGTDTQYF; CDR3nt: TGTGCCATCAGTGAGTCTGCTAGCGCGGGCACAGATACGCAGTATTTT
len: 16; j_gene: TRBJ2-3; v_gene: TRBV4-3; d_gene: TRBD2; CDR3aa: CASSQSPGLHTPTQYF; CDR3nt: TGCGCCAGCAGCCAAAGCCCGGGACTACACACCCCCACGCAGTATTTT
len: 13; j_gene: TRBJ1-5; v_gene: TRBV30; d_gene: NA; CDR3aa: CAWSGQPRQPQHF; CDR3nt: TGTGCCTGGAGTGGACAGCCTCGGCAGCCCCAGCATTTT
len: 16; j_gene: TRBJ2-7; v_gene: TRBV11-2; d_gene: TRBD1; CDR3aa: CASSPRMGGQVHEQYF; CDR3nt: TGTGCCAGCAGCCCCAGAATGGGGGGACAGGTCCACGAGCAGTACTTC
len: 15; j_gene: TRBJ2-7; v_gene: TRBV10-2; d_gene: TRBD1; CDR3aa: CASSGQGTGSPEQYF; CDR3nt: TGCGCCAGCAGTGGACAGGGGACAGGGTCTCCCGAGCAGTACTTC
len: 14; j_gene: TRBJ1-2; v_gene: TRBV7-8; d_gene: NA; CDR3aa: CASSSMSPPYGYTF; CDR3nt: TGTGCCAGCAGCTCTATGTCGCCCCCCTATGGCTACACCTTC
len: 16; j_gene: TRBJ1-5; v_gene: TRBV11-3; d_gene: NA; CDR3aa: CASSLDPGFCNQPQHF; CDR3nt: TGTGCCAGCAGCTTAGATCCGGGGTTTTGCAATCAGCCCCAGCATTTT